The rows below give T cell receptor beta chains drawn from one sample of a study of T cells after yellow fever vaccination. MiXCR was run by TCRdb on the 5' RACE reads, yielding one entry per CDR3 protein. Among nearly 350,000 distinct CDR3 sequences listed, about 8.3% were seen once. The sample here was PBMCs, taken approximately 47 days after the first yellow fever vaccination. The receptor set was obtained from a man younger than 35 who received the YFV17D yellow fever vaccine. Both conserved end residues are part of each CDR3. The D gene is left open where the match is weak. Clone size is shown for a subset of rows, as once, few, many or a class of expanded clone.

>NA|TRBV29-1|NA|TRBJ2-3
CSVRSTDTQYF
TGCAGCGTTCGGAGCACAGATACGCAGTATTTT
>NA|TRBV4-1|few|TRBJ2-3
CASSQDRRDDTQYF
TGCGCCAGCAGCCAAGATAGGAGGGACGATACGCAGTATTTT
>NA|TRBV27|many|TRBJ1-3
CASSYREGNTIYF
TGTGCCAGCAGTTACAGGGAAGGAAACACCATATATTTT
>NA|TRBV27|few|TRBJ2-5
CASSFSRSGGSETQYF
TGTGCCAGCAGTTTCAGTCGGAGCGGAGGGTCAGAGACCCAGTACTTC
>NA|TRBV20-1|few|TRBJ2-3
CSASHAVTDTQYF
TGCAGTGCTAGCCATGCCGTAACAGATACGCAGTATTTT
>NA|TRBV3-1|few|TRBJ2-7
CASSLNGVYEQYF
TGTGCCAGCAGCCTCAATGGGGTCTACGAGCAGTACTTC
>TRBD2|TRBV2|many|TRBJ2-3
CASSVSGVGDTQYF
TGTGCCAGCAGTGTAAGCGGGGTGGGAGATACGCAGTATTTT
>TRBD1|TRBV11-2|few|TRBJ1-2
CASSPALTGVGYTF
TGTGCCAGCAGCCCCGCGCTTACAGGGGTCGGCTACACCTTC
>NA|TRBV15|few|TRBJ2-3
CATSRPGGLPVDTQYF
TGTGCCACCAGCAGACCCGGCGGTCTACCGGTGGATACGCAGTATTTT
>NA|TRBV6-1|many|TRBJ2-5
CASSYPGETQYF
TGTGCCAGCAGTTATCCCGGGGAGACCCAGTACTTC
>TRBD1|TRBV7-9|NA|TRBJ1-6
CASSAFTGVKNSPLHF
TGTGCCAGCAGCGCATTTACAGGGGTTAAGAATTCACCCCTCCACTTT
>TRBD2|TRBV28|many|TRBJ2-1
CASRLLAGAYNEQFF
TGTGCCAGCAGACTGCTAGCGGGGGCTTACAATGAGCAGTTCTTC
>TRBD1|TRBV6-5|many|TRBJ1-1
CASRGLDTEAFF
TGTGCCTCCAGGGGGTTGGACACTGAAGCTTTCTTT
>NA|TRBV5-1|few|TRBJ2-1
CASSPPLGDTYNEQFF
TGCGCCAGCAGCCCACCTTTGGGGGACACCTACAATGAGCAGTTCTTC
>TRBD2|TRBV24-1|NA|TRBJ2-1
CATSAPSGGDNEQFF
TGTGCCACCTCGGCCCCTAGCGGGGGGGACAATGAGCAGTTCTTC
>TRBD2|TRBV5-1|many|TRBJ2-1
CASRDGTSGLNEQFF
TGCGCCAGCAGGGACGGGACTAGCGGCCTCAATGAGCAGTTCTTC
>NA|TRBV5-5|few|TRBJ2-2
CASSPTPALASGELFF
TGTGCCAGCAGCCCCACCCCCGCCCTAGCGTCCGGGGAGCTGTTTTTT
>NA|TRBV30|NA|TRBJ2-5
CAWSVLSREETQYF
TGTGCCTGGAGTGTACTTTCCCGGGAAGAGACCCAGTACTTC
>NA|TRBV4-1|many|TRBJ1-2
CASSQVLGLDYGYTF
TGCGCCAGCAGCCAAGTCCTGGGCTTAGACTATGGCTACACCTTC
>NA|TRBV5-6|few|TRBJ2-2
CASSLEQTSTGELFF
TGTGCCAGCAGCTTGGAACAGACTAGCACCGGGGAGCTGTTTTTT
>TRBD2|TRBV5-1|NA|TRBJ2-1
CASSRLAGSTEEQFF
TGCGCCAGCAGCCGACTAGCGGGGAGTACTGAGGAGCAGTTCTTC
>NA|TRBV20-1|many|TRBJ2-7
CSARLTGSYEQYF
TGCAGTGCTAGACTCACAGGGTCCTACGAGCAGTACTTC
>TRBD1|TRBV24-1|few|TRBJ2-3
CATSDLGQAVPDTQYF
TGTGCCACCAGTGATCTGGGACAGGCAGTCCCAGATACGCAGTATTTT
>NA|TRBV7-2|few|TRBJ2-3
CASSFPHTDTQYF
TGTGCCAGCAGCTTCCCGCACACAGATACGCAGTATTTT
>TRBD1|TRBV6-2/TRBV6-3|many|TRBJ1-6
CASSSGQGSSPLHF
TGTGCCAGCAGTTCCGGACAGGGTAGCTCACCCCTCCACTTT
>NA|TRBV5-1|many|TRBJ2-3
CASSLESDTQYF
TGCGCCAGCAGCTTGGAGTCAGATACGCAGTATTTT
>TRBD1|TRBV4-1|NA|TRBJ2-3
CASSQPGQITDTQYF
TGCGCCAGCAGCCAGCCGGGACAGATCACAGATACGCAGTATTTT
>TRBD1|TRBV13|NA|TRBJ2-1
CASSFTGGARNEQFF
TGTGCCAGCAGCTTCACAGGGGGCGCTCGGAATGAGCAGTTCTTC